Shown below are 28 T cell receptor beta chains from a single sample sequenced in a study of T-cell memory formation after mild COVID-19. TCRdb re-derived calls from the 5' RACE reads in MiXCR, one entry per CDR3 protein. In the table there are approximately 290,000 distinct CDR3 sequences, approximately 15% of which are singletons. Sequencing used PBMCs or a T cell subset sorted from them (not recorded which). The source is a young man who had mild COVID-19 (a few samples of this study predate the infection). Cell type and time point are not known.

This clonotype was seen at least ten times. The CDR3 sequence: CASSFSAGSYEQYV. For the CDR3, the DNA is TGTGCCAGCAGTTTTTCGGCGGGCTCCTACGAGCAGTACGTC. This rearrangement joins TRBV27 to TRBJ2-7; D may be TRBD2 (5 bases). Germline values: CDR1 MNHEY, CDR2 SMNVEV (reference sequence). Between the trimmed V and J ends, which lost 3 bases and 0 bases, there was a span of 9 bases. The CDR3 length is 14 residues.

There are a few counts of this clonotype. The CDR3 here is CASGGVIPGELFF. CDR3 nucleotides: TGTGCCAGTGGGGGAGTAATCCCCGGGGAGCTGTTTTTT. The rearrangement uses TRBV19 and TRBJ2-2, with D perhaps TRBD1 or TRBD2 (5 bases each). The CDR3 contains 13 residues. The V gene lost 8 bases and the J gene lost 6 bases, with 13 bases spanning the gap. Germline values: CDR1 LNHDA, CDR2 SQIVND (reference sequence).

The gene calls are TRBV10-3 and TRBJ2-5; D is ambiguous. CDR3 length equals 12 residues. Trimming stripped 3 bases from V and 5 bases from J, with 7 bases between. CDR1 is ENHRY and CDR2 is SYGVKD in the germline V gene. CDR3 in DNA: TGTGCCATCAGTGAAAAAGCGGAGACCCAGTACTTC. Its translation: CAISEKAETQYF.

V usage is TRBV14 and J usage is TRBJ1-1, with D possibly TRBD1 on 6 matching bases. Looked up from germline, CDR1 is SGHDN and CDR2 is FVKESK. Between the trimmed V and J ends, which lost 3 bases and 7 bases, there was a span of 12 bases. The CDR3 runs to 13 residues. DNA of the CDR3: TGTGCCAGCAGCCAGCTCGACAGGTTTGAAGCTTTCTTT. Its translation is CASSQLDRFEAFF.

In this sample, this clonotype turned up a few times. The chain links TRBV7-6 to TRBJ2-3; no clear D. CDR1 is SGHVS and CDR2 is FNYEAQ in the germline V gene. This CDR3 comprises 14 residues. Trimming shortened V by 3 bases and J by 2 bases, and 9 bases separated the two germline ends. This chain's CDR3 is CASSLIGYTDTQYF. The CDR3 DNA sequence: TGTGCCAGCAGCTTGATCGGTTACACAGATACGCAGTATTTT. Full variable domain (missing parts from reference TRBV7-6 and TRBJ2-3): GAGVSQSPRYKVTKRGQDVALRCDPISGHVSLYWYRQALGQGPEFLTYFNYEAQQDKSGLPNDRFSAERPEGSISTLTIQRTEQRDSAMYRCASSLIGYTDTQYFGPGTRLTVL.

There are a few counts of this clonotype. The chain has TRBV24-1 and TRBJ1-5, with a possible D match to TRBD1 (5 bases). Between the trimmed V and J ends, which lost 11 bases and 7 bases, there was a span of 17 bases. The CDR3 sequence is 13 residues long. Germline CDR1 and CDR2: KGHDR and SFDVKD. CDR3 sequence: CAISRGAGQPQHF. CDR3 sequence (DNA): TGTGCCATCAGCAGAGGGGCTGGGCAGCCCCAGCATTTT.

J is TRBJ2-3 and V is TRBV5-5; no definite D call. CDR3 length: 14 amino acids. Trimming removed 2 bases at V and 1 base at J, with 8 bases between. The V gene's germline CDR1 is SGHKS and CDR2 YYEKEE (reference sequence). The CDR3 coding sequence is TGTGCCAGCAGCTTCTTTCAGGGCACAGATACGCAGTATTTT. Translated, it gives CASSFFQGTDTQYF.

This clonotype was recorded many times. The CDR3 loop reads CAISLRTSEGEQFF. CDR3 in DNA: TGTGCCATCAGCCTTCGGACTAGCGAGGGTGAGCAGTTCTTC. This chain joins TRBV10-3 and TRBJ2-1; 9 nucleotides align to TRBD2. V shed 6 bases, J shed 9 bases, and the junction held 9 bases outside the gene matches. Germline CDR1 is ENHRY and CDR2 is SYGVKD. This CDR3 contains 14 residues.

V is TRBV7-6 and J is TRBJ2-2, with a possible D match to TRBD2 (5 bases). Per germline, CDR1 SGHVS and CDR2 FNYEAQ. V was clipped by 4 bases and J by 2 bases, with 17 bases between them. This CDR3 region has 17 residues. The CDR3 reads CASSYRRDYLNTGELFF. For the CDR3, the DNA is TGTGCCAGCAGCTACCGCCGTGACTACCTTAACACCGGGGAGCTGTTTTTT.

The CDR3, as DNA: TGTGCCAGCAGTCCCTGGGGCGGCACAGATACGCAGTATTTT. This codes for CASSPWGGTDTQYF. This chain links TRBV27 with TRBJ2-3; tentative D call: TRBD1 (5 bases). CDR3 size: 14 residues. With 5 bases removed from V and 1 base from J, the gap between germline ends came to 10 bases. CDR1 and CDR2 from the germline V gene are MNHEY and SMNVEV (reference sequence).

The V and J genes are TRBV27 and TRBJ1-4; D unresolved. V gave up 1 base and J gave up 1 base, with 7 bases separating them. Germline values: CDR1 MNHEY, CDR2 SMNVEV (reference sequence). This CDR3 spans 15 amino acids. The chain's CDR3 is CASSLFGVTNEKLFF. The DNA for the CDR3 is TGTGCCAGCAGTTTATTCGGGGTAACTAATGAAAAACTGTTTTTT. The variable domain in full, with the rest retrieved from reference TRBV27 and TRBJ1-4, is EAQVTQNPRYLITVTGKKLTVTCSQNMNHEYMSWYRQDPGLGLRQIYYSMNVEVTDKGDVPEGYKVSRKEKRNFPLILESPSPNQTSLYFCASSLFGVTNEKLFFGSGTQLSVL.

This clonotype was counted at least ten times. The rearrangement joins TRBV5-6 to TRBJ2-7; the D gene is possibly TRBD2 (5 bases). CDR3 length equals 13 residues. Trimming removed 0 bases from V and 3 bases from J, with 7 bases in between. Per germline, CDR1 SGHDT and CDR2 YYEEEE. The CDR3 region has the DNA TGTGCCAGCAGCTTGGCGGAGGACTACGAGCAGTACGTC. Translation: CASSLAEDYEQYV.

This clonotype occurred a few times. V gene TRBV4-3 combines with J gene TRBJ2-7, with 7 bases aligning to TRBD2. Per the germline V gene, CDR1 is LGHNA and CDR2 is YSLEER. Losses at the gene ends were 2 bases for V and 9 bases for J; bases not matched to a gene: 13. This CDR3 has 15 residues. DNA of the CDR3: TGCGCCAGCAGCCAAAGTTTCGACGGCGGGGGAGGGCAGTACGTC. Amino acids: CASSQSFDGGGGQYV.

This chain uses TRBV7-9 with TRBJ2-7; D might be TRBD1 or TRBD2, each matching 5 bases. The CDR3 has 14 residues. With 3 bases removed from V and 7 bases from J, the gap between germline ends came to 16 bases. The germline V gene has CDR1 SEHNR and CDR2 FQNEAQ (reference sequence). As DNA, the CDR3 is TGTGCCAGCAGCTTTTCAGGGAACCGCGGGGAGCAGTACTTC. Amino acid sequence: CASSFSGNRGEQYF.

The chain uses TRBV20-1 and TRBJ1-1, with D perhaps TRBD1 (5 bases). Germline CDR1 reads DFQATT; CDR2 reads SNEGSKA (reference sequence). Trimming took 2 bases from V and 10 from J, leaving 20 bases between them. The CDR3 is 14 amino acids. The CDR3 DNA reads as TGCAGTGCTAGACACCCCCCGGGGGATCTCGGAGCTTTCTTT. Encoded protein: CSARHPPGDLGAFF.

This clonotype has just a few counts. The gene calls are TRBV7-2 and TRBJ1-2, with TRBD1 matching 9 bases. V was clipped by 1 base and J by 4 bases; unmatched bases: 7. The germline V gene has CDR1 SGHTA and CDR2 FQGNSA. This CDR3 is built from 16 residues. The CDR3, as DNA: TGTGCCAGCAGCTTAGGGGGACAGGGCTTTGCCTATGGCTACACCTTC. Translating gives CASSLGGQGFAYGYTF. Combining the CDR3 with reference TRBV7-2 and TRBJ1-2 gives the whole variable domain GAGVSQSPSNKVTEKGKDVELRCDPISGHTALYWYRQSLGQGLEFLIYFQGNSAPDKSGLPSDRFSAERTGGSVSTLTIQRTQQEDSAVYLCASSLGGQGFAYGYTFGSGTRLTVV.

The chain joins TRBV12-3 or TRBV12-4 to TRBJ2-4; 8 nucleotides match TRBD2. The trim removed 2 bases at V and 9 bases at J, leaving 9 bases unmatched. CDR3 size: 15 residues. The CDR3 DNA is TGTGCCAGCAGTTTATCCCCGACTAGCGACGGCATTCAGTACTTC. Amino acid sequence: CASSLSPTSDGIQYF.

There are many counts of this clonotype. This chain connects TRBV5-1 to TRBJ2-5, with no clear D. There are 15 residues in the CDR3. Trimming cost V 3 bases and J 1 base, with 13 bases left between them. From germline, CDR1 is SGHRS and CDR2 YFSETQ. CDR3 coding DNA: TGCGCCAGCAGCTCAGGATGGACCTCCCAAGAGACCCAGTACTTC. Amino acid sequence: CASSSGWTSQETQYF.

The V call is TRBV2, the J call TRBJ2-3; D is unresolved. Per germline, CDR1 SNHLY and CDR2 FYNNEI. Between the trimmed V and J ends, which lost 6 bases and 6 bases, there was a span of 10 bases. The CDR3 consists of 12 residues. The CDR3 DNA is TGTGCCAGCAGCCCTTTTCGGGATACGCAGTATTTT. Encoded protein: CASSPFRDTQYF.

CDR3 sequence reads: CASSRGFGDTEAFF. The CDR3, as DNA: TGCGCCAGCAGCCGGGGCTTCGGGGACACTGAAGCTTTCTTT. This chain joins TRBV4-3 and TRBJ1-1; TRBD1 might be the D (5 bases). In germline, CDR1 is LGHNA, CDR2 YSLEER. The CDR3 totals 14 residues. The germline V and J ends were trimmed by 4 bases and 3 bases, with 12 bases remaining between them.

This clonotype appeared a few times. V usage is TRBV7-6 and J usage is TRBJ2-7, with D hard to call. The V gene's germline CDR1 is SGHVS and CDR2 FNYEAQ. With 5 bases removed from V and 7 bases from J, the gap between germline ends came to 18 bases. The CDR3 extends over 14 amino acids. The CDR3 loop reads CASSPATSSREQYF. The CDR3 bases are TGTGCCAGCAGCCCCGCGACGAGCTCCAGGGAGCAGTACTTC. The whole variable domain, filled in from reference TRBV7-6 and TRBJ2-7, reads GAGVSQSPRYKVTKRGQDVALRCDPISGHVSLYWYRQALGQGPEFLTYFNYEAQQDKSGLPNDRFSAERPEGSISTLTIQRTEQRDSAMYRCASSPATSSREQYFGPGTRLTVT.

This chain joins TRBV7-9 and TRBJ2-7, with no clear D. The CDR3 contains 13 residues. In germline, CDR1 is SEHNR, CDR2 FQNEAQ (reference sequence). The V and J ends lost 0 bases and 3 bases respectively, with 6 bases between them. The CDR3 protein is CASSLAASYEQYF. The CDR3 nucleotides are TGTGCCAGCAGCTTAGCAGCGAGCTACGAGCAGTACTTC.

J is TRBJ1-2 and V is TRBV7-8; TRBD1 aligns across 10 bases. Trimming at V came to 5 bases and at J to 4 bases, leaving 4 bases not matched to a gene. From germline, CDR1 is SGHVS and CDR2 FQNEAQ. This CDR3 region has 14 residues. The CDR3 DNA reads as TGTGCCAGCAGCGACCGGGACAGGGGCTATGGCTACACCTTC. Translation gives CASSDRDRGYGYTF.

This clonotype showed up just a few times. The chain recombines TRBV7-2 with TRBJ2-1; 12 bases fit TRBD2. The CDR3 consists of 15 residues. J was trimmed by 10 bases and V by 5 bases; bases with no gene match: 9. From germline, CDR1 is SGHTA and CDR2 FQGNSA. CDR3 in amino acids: CASSLGLAGNHEQFF. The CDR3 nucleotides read TGTGCCAGCAGCCTGGGACTAGCGGGTAACCACGAGCAGTTCTTC.

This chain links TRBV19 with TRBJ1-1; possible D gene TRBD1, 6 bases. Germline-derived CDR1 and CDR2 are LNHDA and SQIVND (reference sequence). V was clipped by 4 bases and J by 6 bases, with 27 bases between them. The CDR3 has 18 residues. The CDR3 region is CASSTAFGEIQGRPEAFF. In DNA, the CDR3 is TGTGCCAGTAGTACCGCCTTCGGGGAAATACAGGGTCGTCCTGAAGCTTTCTTT.

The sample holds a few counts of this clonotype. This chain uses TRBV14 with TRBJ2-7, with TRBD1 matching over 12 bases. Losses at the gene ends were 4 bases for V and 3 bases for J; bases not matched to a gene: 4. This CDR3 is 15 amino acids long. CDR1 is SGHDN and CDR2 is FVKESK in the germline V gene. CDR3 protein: CASSPGTGGIYEQYF. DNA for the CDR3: TGTGCCAGCAGCCCGGGGACAGGGGGCATCTACGAGCAGTACTTC.

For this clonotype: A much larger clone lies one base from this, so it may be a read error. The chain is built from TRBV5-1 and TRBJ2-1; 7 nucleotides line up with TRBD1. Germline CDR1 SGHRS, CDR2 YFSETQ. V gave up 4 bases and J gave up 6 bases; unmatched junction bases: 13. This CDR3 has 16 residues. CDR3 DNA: TGCGCCAGCAGCCCGAGGGGGCAGGGGCCGCTCAATGAGCAGTTCTTC. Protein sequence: CASSPRGQGPLNEQFF.

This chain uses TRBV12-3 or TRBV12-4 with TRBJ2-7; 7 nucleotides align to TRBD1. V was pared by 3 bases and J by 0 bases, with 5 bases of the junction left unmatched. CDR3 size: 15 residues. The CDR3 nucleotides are TGTGCCAGCAGTTTTACAGGGGCGAGCTCCTACGAGCAGTACTTC. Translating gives CASSFTGASSYEQYF.